This T cell receptor (beta chain) was identified during a study of T cells in Graves' hyperthyroidism and ophthalmopathy. Researchers took RNA transcripts and amplified the TCR beta CDR3 regions from them. The HTBI primer set was used in a first-round RT-PCR of the TCR CDR3. TCRdb independently ran MiXCR on the multiplex PCR reads; one entry per CDR3 protein. The sample holds about 610,000 distinct CDR3 sequences; about a sixth are singletons and the top ten take 2.5% to 4%. The study left out patients who had uncontrolled infection, other autoimmune disease, pregnancy or lactation. The CDR3 totals 15 residues. CDR1 is DFQATT and CDR2 is SNEGSKA in the germline V gene (reference sequence). With 5 bases removed from V and 5 bases from J, the gap between germline ends came to 22 bases.

The TCR comes from a middle-aged woman with Graves' ophthalmopathy. The source material was blood. The chain carries TRBV20-1 and TRBJ2-7; D perhaps matches TRBD2 (6 bases). In DNA, the CDR3 is TGCAGTGCTGGGGATCGGGGAGGTTCCGGAAACGAGCAGTACTTC. Residues: CSAGDRGGSGNEQYF.